This entry lists 26 T cell receptor beta chains sequenced from one sample in a study of OX40 agonist ivuxolimab in advanced cancers. Using immunoSEQ multiplex PCR, the repertoire was profiled, and TCRdb retains in-frame clones only, with some absent. The sample shows some 40,000 clones, roughly 87% of them seen only once. Sample: CD4+ or CD8+ T cells sorted from blood, taken in a trial of the OX40 agonist ivuxolimab. These receptors originate from an adult with an advanced solid tumor such as melanoma, head and neck, liver or kidney cancer.

V gene TRBV15 combines with J gene TRBJ2-3; TRBD2 matches 9 bases. The CDR3 runs 15 residues. Germline CDR1 is LNHNV and CDR2 is YYDKDF (reference sequence). The J segment lost 6 bases and the V segment lost 2 bases, leaving 6 bases of the junction unmatched. CDR3 sequence (DNA): TGTGCCACCAGCAGATCCGCGGGGGGGGTCGATACGCAGTATTTT. This encodes CATSRSAGGVDTQYF. Variable domain in full (rest from reference TRBV15 and TRBJ2-3): DAMVIQNPRYQVTQFGKPVTLSCSQTLNHNVMYWYQQKSSQAPKLLFHYYDKDFNNEADTPDNFQSRRPNTSFCFLDIRSPGLGDTAMYLCATSRSAGGVDTQYFGPGTRLTVL.

The rearrangement uses TRBV4-3 and TRBJ1-4; TRBD1 matches 9 bases. Trimming at V came to 0 bases and at J to 6 bases, leaving 5 bases not matched to a gene. This CDR3 is 16 amino acids long. The germline CDR1 and CDR2 sequences are LGHNA and YSLEER. The CDR3 loop reads CASSQDGTGYYEKLFF. In DNA form, the CDR3 reads TGCGCCAGCAGCCAAGATGGGACAGGGTACTATGAAAAACTGTTTTTT.

The chain links TRBV4-3 to TRBJ2-5; TRBD2 matches 8 bases. This CDR3 spans 15 amino acids. With V trimmed by 2 bases and J by 2 bases, 4 bases remained unmatched. The V gene's germline CDR1 is LGHNA and CDR2 YSLEER. CDR3 sequence reads: CASSQRPGGQETQYF. The CDR3 DNA reads as TGCGCCAGCAGCCAAAGGCCGGGGGGGCAAGAGACCCAGTACTTC.

The rearrangement links TRBV6-5 to TRBJ1-2; possibly TRBD1 for D (5 bases). Germline-derived CDR1 and CDR2 are MNHEY and SVGAGI. The CDR3 is 15 amino acids. V gave up 4 bases and J gave up 3 bases, with 15 bases separating them. In nucleotides, the CDR3 is TGTGCCAGCAGTTTCTTTACAGGCGGGGACTATGGCTACACCTTC. Encoded protein: CASSFFTGGDYGYTF.

The chain recombines TRBV4-3 with TRBJ2-1; TRBD1 agrees at 11 bases. The CDR3 has 13 residues. Trimming took 8 bases from V and 3 from J; bases not matched to a gene: 0. Germline loops: CDR1 LGHNA, CDR2 YSLEER. CDR3 in DNA: TGCGCCAGCGGGACAGGGGGCTACAATGAGCAGTTCTTC. Protein product: CASGTGGYNEQFF.

This clone was recorded only once. J is TRBJ1-3 and V is TRBV11-2; the match to TRBD1 covers 9 bases. The length of the CDR3 is 17 residues. CDR1 SGHAT and CDR2 FQNNGV come from the germline V gene. Trimming at V came to 5 bases and at J to 4 bases, leaving 12 bases not matched to a gene. The CDR3 sequence: CASSATPGQGLGNTIYF. The CDR3 DNA sequence: TGTGCCAGCAGCGCAACGCCGGGACAGGGTCTGGGAAACACCATATATTTT.

The V call is TRBV19, the J call TRBJ2-1; 14 nucleotides align to TRBD2. This CDR3 is 16 amino acids long. Germline trimming cut 5 bases from V and 1 base from J; bases unmatched to any gene: 1. Germline CDR1 reads LNHDA; CDR2 reads SQIVND (reference sequence). In DNA, the CDR3 is TGTGCCAGTAGTTGGACTAGCGGGGGGTCCTACAATGAGCAGTTCTTC. Translation: CASSWTSGGSYNEQFF.

This rearrangement joins TRBV27 to TRBJ2-5, with 11 positions matching TRBD1. The J call may be in error: the DNA end matches TRBJ2-7 better. CDR1 MNHEY and CDR2 SMNVEV come from the germline V gene (reference sequence). CDR3 length: 14 amino acids. The CDR3 nucleotides are TGTGCCAGCTTCGGGACAGGGGGCTCCTACGAGCAGTACTTC. The encoded protein is CASFGTGGSYEQYF.

This chain uses TRBV15 with TRBJ2-7, with 8 bases identical to TRBD1. Germline loops: CDR1 LNHNV, CDR2 YYDKDF (reference sequence). V was clipped by 5 bases and J by 2 bases; unmatched bases: 8. This CDR3 has 15 residues. The DNA of the CDR3 is TGTGCCACCAGCCCGTCGACAGGGGTTGCCTACGAGCAGTACTTC. It yields the protein CATSPSTGVAYEQYF.

V usage is TRBV7-9 and J usage is TRBJ2-5, with 7 bases fitting TRBD1. CDR1 and CDR2 from the germline V gene are SEHNR and FQNEAQ (reference sequence). The CDR3 has 14 residues. The ends lost 6 bases at V and 3 bases at J; junction bases unmatched: 7. The CDR3 protein is CASRDGDSKETQYF. The CDR3 coding sequence is TGTGCCAGCAGAGATGGGGACAGCAAAGAGACCCAGTACTTC.

The gene calls are TRBV15 and TRBJ2-3; D tentatively reads TRBD1 or TRBD2 (6 bases each). CDR1 and CDR2 (germline): LNHNV, YYDKDF (reference sequence). V was pared by 3 bases and J by 7 bases, with 20 bases between. The CDR3 extends over 16 amino acids. The chain's CDR3 is CATSRGLGGLGNTQYF. CDR3 sequence (DNA): TGTGCCACCAGCAGGGGGCTTGGGGGGCTGGGAAATACGCAGTATTTT.

The J gene is TRBJ2-7, the V gene TRBV7-2; no definite D call. The V end was cut by 0 bases, the J end by 7 bases, with 7 bases between. The CDR3 is made up of 12 amino acids. The germline V gene has CDR1 SGHTA and CDR2 FQGNSA. CDR3 loop: CASSLAGLEQYF. For the CDR3, the DNA is TGTGCCAGCAGCTTAGCAGGGCTTGAGCAGTACTTC.

J is TRBJ2-3 and V is TRBV5-6; D could derive from TRBD1 or TRBD2 (5 bases each). The CDR3 is made up of 14 amino acids. V lost 3 bases to trimming and J lost 4 bases, with 12 bases between them. In germline, CDR1 is SGHDT, CDR2 YYEEEE. CDR3 DNA sequence: TGTGCCAGCAGCTGGAGGTGGGGACCAGATACGCAGTATTTT. This encodes CASSWRWGPDTQYF.

The chain links TRBV11-1 to TRBJ2-7; 7 nucleotides align to TRBD1. Germline CDR1 is SGHAT and CDR2 is FQDESV (reference sequence). V dropped 5 bases and J dropped 2; count of bases not matched to a gene: 3. This CDR3 has 13 residues. The CDR3 protein is CASSPGQTYEQYF. CDR3 nucleotides: TGTGCCAGCAGCCCGGGACAGACCTACGAGCAGTACTTC.

The genes are TRBV9 and TRBJ1-5; the match to TRBD1 covers 8 bases. The trim removed 0 bases at V and 0 bases at J, leaving 11 bases unmatched. The germline V gene has CDR1 SGDLS and CDR2 YYNGEE. The CDR3 extends over 19 amino acids. CDR3 protein: CASSVVGDRNPYSNQPQHF. The CDR3 coding sequence is TGTGCCAGCAGCGTAGTCGGGGACAGGAATCCATATAGCAATCAGCCCCAGCATTTT.

The chain is built from TRBV10-3 and TRBJ1-4, with 7 nucleotides matching TRBD1. The CDR3 sequence is 16 residues long. Per the germline V gene, CDR1 is ENHRY and CDR2 is SYGVKD. The ends lost 0 bases at V and 4 bases at J; junction bases unmatched: 5. CDR3 nucleotides: TGTGCCATCAGTGAGTCTGGGGACAGCCTTAATGAAAAACTGTTTTTT. Encoded protein: CAISESGDSLNEKLFF.

The genes are TRBV11-2 and TRBJ2-7, with D possibly called TRBD1 or TRBD2 (5 bases each). The V gene's germline CDR1 is SGHAT and CDR2 FQNNGV. Deletions cut 0 bases from V and 1 base from J, with 10 bases between. This CDR3 is built from 15 residues. The CDR3 coding sequence is TGTGCCAGCAGCTTAGAAGGGGCGGGTTCCTACGAGCAGTACTTC. Protein sequence: CASSLEGAGSYEQYF. The entire variable domain, with the rest obtained from reference TRBV11-2 and TRBJ2-7, is as follows: EAGVAQSPRYKIIEKRQSVAFWCNPISGHATLYWYQQILGQGPKLLIQFQNNGVVDDSQLPKDRFSAERLKGVDSTLKIQPAKLEDSAVYLCASSLEGAGSYEQYFGPGTRLTVT.

V and J are TRBV4-3 and TRBJ2-3, with TRBD1 as a possible D gene (6 bases). With 3 bases removed from V and 2 bases from J, the gap between germline ends came to 12 bases. Germline V gene data show CDR1 as LGHNA and CDR2 as YSLEER. There are 15 residues in the CDR3. The CDR3 coding sequence is TGCGCCAGCAGCCAGCGAGACAGGCACACAGATACGCAGTATTTT. As protein: CASSQRDRHTDTQYF.

This chain links TRBV28 with TRBJ1-1; D is ambiguous. The V end was cut by 3 bases, the J end by 4 bases, with 9 bases between. CDR1 is MDHEN and CDR2 is SYDVKM in the germline V gene. This CDR3 comprises 13 residues. CDR3 DNA sequence: TGTGCCAGCAGTTTCGGGTATCGCACTGAAGCTTTCTTT. Protein: CASSFGYRTEAFF.

The DNA of the CDR3 is TGCAGCGTTGAAAACTGGAAAGATGAGCAGTTCTTC. Its translation is CSVENWKDEQFF. V gene TRBV29-1 combines with J gene TRBJ2-1; D remains ambiguous. Germline loops: CDR1 SQVTM, CDR2 ANQGSEA. The CDR3 covers 12 residues. The ends were cut back, 2 bases at V and 8 bases at J, with 10 bases in the middle.

V gene TRBV5-1 combines with J gene TRBJ2-1; 8 bases are shared with TRBD2. The germline V gene encodes CDR1 SGHRS and CDR2 YFSETQ. V lost 0 bases, J lost 4 bases, and 12 bases stayed unmatched. The CDR3 length is 18 residues. This CDR3 reads CASSLASSGTTRYNEQFF. The CDR3 bases are TGCGCCAGCAGCTTGGCCAGTAGCGGGACTACCCGTTACAATGAGCAGTTCTTC.

V gene TRBV27 combines with J gene TRBJ1-1, with TRBD1 identical over 10 bases. The CDR3 sequence is 15 residues long. V shed 3 bases, J shed 5 bases, and the junction held 6 bases outside the gene matches. CDR1 MNHEY and CDR2 SMNVEV come from the germline V gene (reference sequence). CDR3 sequence (DNA): TGTGCCAGCAGTTTGACAGGGGGCCCGGGTACTGAAGCTTTCTTT. It is translated as CASSLTGGPGTEAFF.

In DNA, the CDR3 is TGTGCCAGCAACCCAGAGGGGGGATCGAATCAGCCCCAGCATTTT. It translates to CASNPEGGSNQPQHF. The chain couples TRBV7-9 to TRBJ1-5; TRBD1 is a possible D gene (6 bases). Germline CDR1 SEHNR, CDR2 FQNEAQ (reference sequence). V gave up 7 bases and J gave up 4 bases, with 17 bases separating them. CDR3 length equals 15 residues.

The chain has TRBV14 and TRBJ2-7, with a weak D call TRBD2 (5 bases). The CDR3 is 13 residues long. Germline V gene sequence: CDR1 SGHDN, CDR2 FVKESK. The ends were cut back, 2 bases at V and 4 bases at J, with 9 bases in the middle. The CDR3 DNA sequence: TGTGCCAGCAGCCAATCTCCGGGATACGAGCAGTACTTC. Protein: CASSQSPGYEQYF.

The rearrangement uses TRBV7-9 and TRBJ2-5, with D unresolved. Germline V gives CDR1 SEHNR, CDR2 FQNEAQ (reference sequence). The V end lost 1 base, the J end lost 6 bases, and 3 bases lay between the germline ends. The CDR3 has 11 residues. CDR3 sequence: CASSLGQTQYF. The CDR3 bases are TGTGCCAGCAGCTTAGGACAGACCCAGTACTTC. Full variable domain (outside the CDR3, taken from reference TRBV7-9 and TRBJ2-5): DTGVSQNPRHKITKRGQNVTFRCDPISEHNRLYWYRQTLGQGPEFLTYFQNEAQLEKSRLLSDRFSAERPKGSFSTLEIQRTEQGDSAMYLCASSLGQTQYFGPGTRLLVL.

V gene TRBV4-1 combines with J gene TRBJ2-1; 7 bases align to TRBD2. The CDR3 covers 15 residues. In germline, CDR1 is MGHRA, CDR2 YSYEKL. With V trimmed by 0 bases and J by 6 bases, 5 bases remained unmatched. In DNA form, the CDR3 reads TGCGCCAGCAGCCAAGAGGACGGGGGGATCAATGAGCAGTTCTTC. Residues: CASSQEDGGINEQFF.